This TCR beta chain originates from a study of blood T cell repertoires in COVID-19. Study at large: The United States, Italy and Spain were the sources of the acute and convalescent COVID-19 samples.

TCRdb's copy holds only in-frame clones and misses some; the assay was immunoSEQ multiplex PCR. The data contain roughly 130,000 clones, around 83% of them seen just once; the ten biggest clones take up 3% to 3.5%. Germline V gene lookup returns CDR1 LGHNA and CDR2 YSLEER. V lost 0 bases and J lost 4; bases outside the gene matches: 4. The CDR3 is made up of 16 amino acids. The source is an elderly woman with acute or convalescent COVID-19. The chain carries TRBV4-3 and TRBJ2-1; 9 positions match TRBD2. Sequencing was done on a sample of peripheral blood. CDR3: CASSQEWLAGYNEQFF. The CDR3 nucleotides are TGCGCCAGCAGCCAAGAATGGCTAGCGGGATACAATGAGCAGTTCTTC.